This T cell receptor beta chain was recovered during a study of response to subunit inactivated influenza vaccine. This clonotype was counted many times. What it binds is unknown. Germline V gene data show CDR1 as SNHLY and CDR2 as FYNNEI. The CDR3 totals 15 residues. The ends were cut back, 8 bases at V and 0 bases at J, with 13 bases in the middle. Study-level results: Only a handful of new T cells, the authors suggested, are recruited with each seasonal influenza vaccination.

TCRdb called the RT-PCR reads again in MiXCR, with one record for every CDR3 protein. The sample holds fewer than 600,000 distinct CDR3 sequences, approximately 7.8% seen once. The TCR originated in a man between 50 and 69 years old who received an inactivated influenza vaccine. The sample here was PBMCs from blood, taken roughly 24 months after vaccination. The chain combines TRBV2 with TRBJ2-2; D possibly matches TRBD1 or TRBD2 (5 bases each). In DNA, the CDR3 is TGTGCCAGCGGATTCCGGGACCCGAACACCGGGGAGCTGTTTTTT. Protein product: CASGFRDPNTGELFF.